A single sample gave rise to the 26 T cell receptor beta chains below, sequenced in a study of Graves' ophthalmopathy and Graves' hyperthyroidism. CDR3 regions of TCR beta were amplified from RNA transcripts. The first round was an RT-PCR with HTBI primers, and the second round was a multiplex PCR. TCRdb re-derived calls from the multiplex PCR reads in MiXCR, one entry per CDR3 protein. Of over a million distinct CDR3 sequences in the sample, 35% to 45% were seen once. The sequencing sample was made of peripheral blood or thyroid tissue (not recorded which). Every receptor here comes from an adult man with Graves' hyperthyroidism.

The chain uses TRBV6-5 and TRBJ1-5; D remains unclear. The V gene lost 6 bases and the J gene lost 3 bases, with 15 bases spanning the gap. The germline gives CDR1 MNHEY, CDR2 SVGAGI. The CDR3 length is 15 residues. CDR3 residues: CASSAGLGLNQPQHF. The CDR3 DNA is TGTGCCAGCAGCGCCGGACTGGGTCTCAATCAGCCCCAGCATTTT.

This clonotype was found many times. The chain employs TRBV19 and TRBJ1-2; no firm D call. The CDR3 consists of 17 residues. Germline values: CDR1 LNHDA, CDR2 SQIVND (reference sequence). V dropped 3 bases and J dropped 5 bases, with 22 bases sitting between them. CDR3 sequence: CASSISFHTDGLYGYTF. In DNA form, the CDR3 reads TGTGCCAGTAGTATCTCGTTCCATACCGACGGATTATATGGCTACACCTTC.

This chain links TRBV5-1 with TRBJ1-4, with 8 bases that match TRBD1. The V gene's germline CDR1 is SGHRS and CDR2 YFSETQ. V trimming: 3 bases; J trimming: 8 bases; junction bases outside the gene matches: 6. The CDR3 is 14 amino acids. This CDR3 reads CASSSGGVREKLFF. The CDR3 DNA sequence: TGCGCCAGCAGCTCAGGGGGCGTTCGGGAAAAACTGTTTTTT.

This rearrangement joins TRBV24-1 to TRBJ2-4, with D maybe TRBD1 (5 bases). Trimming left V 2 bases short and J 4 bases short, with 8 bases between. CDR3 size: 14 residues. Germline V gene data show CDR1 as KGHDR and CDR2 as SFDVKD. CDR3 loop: CATSDSAGKNIQYF. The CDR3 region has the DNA TGTGCCACCAGTGATTCGGCAGGGAAAAACATTCAGTACTTC.

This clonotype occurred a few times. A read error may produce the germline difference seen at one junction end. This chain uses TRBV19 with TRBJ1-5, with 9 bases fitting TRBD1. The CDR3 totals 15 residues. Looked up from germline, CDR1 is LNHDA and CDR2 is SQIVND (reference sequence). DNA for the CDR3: TGTGCCAGTAGTATAGAAGGACAGGGGTTGAAGCCCCCGCATTTT. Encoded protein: CASSIEGQGLKPPHF.

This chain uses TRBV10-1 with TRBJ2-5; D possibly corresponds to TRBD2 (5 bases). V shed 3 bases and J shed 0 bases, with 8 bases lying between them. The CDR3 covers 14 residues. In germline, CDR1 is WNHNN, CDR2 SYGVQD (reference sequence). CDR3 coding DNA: TGCGCCAGCAGTGAAGGAGGAAACCAAGAGACCCAGTACTTC. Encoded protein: CASSEGGNQETQYF.

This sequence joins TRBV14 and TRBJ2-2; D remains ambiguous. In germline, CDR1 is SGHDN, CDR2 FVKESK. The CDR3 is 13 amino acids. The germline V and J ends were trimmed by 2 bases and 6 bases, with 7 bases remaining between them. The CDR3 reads CASSQILSGELFF. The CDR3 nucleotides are TGTGCCAGCAGCCAAATACTGTCCGGGGAGCTGTTTTTT.

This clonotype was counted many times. The CDR3 bases are TGTGCCAGCAGCAACGGGCCCAATCAGCCCCAGCATTTT. Translating gives CASSNGPNQPQHF. The rearrangement uses TRBV7-6 and TRBJ1-5; no definite D call. The V and J ends lost 5 bases and 3 bases respectively, with 8 bases between them. CDR1 and CDR2 (germline): SGHVS, FNYEAQ. The CDR3 consists of 13 residues.

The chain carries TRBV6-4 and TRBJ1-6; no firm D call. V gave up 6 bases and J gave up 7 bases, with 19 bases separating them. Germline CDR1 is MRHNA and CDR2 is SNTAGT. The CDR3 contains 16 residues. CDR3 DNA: TGTGCCAGCAGAGCGACTGCCCTAGTTGTCAATTCACCCCTCCACTTT. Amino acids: CASRATALVVNSPLHF.

In DNA form, the CDR3 reads TGTGCTAGCTGGTCTCTCGTCGATTCACCCCTCCACTTT. As protein: CASWSLVDSPLHF. The chain combines TRBV2 with TRBJ1-6; D call uncertain. The germline V gene encodes CDR1 SNHLY and CDR2 FYNNEI. The CDR3 is 13 residues long.

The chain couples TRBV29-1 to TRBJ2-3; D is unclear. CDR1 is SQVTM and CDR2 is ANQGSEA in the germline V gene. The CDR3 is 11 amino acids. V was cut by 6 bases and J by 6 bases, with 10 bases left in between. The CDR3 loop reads CSVRHWDTQYF. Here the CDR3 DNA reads TGCAGCGTACGACACTGGGATACGCAGTATTTT.

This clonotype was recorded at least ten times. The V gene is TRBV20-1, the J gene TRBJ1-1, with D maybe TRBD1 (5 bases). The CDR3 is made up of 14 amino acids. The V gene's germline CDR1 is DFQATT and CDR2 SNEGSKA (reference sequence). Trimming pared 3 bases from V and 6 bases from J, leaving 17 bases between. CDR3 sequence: CSARWDRLPPEAFF. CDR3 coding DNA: TGCAGTGCTAGGTGGGACCGCCTTCCACCTGAAGCTTTCTTT.

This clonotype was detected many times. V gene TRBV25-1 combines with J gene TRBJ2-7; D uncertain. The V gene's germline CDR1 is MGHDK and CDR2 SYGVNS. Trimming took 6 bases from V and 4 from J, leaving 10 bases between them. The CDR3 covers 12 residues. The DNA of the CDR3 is TGTGCCAGCAGGAGTGGGCGGTACGAGCAGTACTTC. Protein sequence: CASRSGRYEQYF.

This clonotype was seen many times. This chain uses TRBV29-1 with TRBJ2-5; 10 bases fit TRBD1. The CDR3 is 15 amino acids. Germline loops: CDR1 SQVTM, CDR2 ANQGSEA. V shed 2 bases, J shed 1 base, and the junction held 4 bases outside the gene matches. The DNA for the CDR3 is TGCAGCGTTGAAAAGGGACAGGGGATCCAAGAGACCCAGTACTTC. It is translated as CSVEKGQGIQETQYF.

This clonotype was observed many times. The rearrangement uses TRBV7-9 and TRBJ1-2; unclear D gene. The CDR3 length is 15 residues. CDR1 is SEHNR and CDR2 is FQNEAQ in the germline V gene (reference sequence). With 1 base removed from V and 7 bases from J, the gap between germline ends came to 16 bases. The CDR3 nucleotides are TGTGCCAGCAGCTTAGGCGGGAGGGAAGAGGCTGGCTACACCTTC. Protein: CASSLGGREEAGYTF.

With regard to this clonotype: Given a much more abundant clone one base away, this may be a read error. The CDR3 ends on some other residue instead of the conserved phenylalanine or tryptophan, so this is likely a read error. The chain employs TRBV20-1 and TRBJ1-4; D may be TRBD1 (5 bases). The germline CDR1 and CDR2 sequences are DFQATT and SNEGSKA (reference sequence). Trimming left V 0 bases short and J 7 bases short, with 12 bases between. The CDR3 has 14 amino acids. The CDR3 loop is CSARDHRWIEKLFC. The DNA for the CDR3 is TGCAGTGCTAGAGATCACAGGTGGATTGAAAAACTGTTTTGT.

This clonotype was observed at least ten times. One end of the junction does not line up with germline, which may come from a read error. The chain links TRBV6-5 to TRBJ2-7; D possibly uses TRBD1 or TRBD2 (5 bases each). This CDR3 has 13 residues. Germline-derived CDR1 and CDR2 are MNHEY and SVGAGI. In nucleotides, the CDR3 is TGCGCCAGTCTAGGGACGAGCTCCTACGAGCAGTACTTC. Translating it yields CASLGTSSYEQYF.

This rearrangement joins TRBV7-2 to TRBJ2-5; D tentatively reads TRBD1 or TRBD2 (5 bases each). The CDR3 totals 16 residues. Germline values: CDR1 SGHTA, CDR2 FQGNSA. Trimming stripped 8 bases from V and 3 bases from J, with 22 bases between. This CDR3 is CASGTGRVSPKETQYF. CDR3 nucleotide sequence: TGTGCCAGCGGGACGGGCAGGGTATCCCCGAAAGAGACCCAGTACTTC.

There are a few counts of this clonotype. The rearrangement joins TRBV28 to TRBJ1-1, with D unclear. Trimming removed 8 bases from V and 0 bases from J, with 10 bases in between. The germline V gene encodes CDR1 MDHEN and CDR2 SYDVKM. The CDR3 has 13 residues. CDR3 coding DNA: TGTGCCAGCCTTCCCTGGTTGAACACTGAAGCTTTCTTT. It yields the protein CASLPWLNTEAFF.

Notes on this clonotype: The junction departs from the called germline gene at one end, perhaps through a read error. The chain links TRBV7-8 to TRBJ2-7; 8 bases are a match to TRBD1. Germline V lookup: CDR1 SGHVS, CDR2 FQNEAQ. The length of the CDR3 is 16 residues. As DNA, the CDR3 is TGTGCCAGCAGCTCCTACTCCGGACAGGGCGTACACGATCAGAACTTC. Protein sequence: CASSSYSGQGVHDQNF.

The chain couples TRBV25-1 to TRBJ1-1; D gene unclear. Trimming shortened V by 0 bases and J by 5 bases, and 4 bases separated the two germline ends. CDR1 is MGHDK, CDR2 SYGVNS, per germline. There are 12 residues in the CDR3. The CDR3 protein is CASSEYWTEAFF. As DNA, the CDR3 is TGTGCCAGCAGTGAATATTGGACTGAAGCTTTCTTT.

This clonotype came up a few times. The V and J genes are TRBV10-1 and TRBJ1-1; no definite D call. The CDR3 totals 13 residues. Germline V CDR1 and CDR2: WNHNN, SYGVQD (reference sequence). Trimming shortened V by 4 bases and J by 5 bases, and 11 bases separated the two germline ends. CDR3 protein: CASSVSGWTEAFF. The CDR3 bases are TGCGCCAGCAGTGTATCGGGATGGACTGAAGCTTTCTTT.

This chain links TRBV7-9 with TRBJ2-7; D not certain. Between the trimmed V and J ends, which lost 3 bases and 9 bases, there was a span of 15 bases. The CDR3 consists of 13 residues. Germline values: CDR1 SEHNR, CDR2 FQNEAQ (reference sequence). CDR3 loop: CASSFKGVHGQYF. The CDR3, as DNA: TGTGCCAGCAGCTTTAAGGGCGTCCACGGGCAGTACTTC.

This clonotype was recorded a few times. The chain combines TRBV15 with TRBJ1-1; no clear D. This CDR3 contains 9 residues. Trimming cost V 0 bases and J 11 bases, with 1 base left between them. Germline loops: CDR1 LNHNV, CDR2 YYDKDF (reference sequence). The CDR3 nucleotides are TGTGCCACCAGCAGAGAGGCTTTCTTT. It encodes CATSREAFF.

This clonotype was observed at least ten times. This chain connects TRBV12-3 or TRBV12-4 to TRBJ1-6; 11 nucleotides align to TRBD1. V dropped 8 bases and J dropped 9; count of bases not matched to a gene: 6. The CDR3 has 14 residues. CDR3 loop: CASALGQGGSPLHF. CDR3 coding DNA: TGTGCCAGCGCCCTGGGACAGGGGGGTTCACCCCTCCACTTT.

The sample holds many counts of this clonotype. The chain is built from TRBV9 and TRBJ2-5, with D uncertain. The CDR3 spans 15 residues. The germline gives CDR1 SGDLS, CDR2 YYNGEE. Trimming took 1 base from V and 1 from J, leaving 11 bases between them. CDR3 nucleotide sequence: TGTGCCAGCAGCGTATCGTTACGGGCCCAAGAGACCCAGTACTTC. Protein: CASSVSLRAQETQYF.